These T cell receptor beta chains were read from a single sample in a study of T cell clusters in autoimmune cytopenias. From its re-call of the multiplex PCR reads, TCRdb lists each CDR3 protein once, without DNA. Its table records about 7,400 distinct CDR3 sequences. What was sequenced was peripheral blood. The receptors stem from a human donor with an autoimmune cytopenia or autoimmune hepatitis (not recorded which). Both conserved end residues are part of each CDR3. Each record gives: J gene, clone size, V gene, CDR3 protein. The size of a clone is reported for some rows only, either as once, few or many, or as a class for expanded clones.

TRBJ2-1	.	TRBV13	CASSLTKYEQFF
TRBJ2-1	.	TRBV6-1	CASSQIAGPYNEQFF
TRBJ2-5	.	TRBV12-5	CASGLGQVGETQYF
TRBJ1-2	.	TRBV28	CASSSGSRGYGYTF
TRBJ1-4	.	TRBV7-9	CARSWGTGTGHEKLFF
TRBJ1-2	large	TRBV29-1	CSVVPDGYGYTF
TRBJ1-4	.	TRBV27	CASSLAGTNEKLFF
TRBJ1-4	.	TRBV28	CASSLWSSGEKLFF
TRBJ1-2	.	TRBV6-6	CASSPRGAGYGYTF
TRBJ1-1	.	TRBV19	CASSPSRTGYGHTEAFF
TRBJ2-3	.	TRBV5-4	CASSLGGTGGVDTQYF
TRBJ2-1	.	TRBV5-6	CASSLALTSGSLEQFF
TRBJ2-3	.	TRBV29-1	CSVARGPADTQYF
TRBJ1-4	.	TRBV9	CASSVDREPEKLFF
TRBJ1-4	.	TRBV18	CASSPDRNEKLFF
TRBJ2-7	.	TRBV11-2	CASSLAQGAYEQYF
TRBJ1-2	.	TRBV6-2/TRBV6-3	CAGRDSHYGYTF
TRBJ1-1	medium-sized	TRBV19	CASSIDDRGGEAFF
TRBJ1-2	.	TRBV3-1	CASSQINSLAAGYTF
TRBJ1-4	medium-sized	TRBV6-5	CASSYSREKEKLFF
TRBJ1-6	medium-sized	TRBV6-5	CASSYTRDRSSPLHF
TRBJ1-2	.	TRBV25-1	CASSGATPNYGYTF
TRBJ1-5	.	TRBV7-2	CASSLAGTGGASNQPQHF
TRBJ2-3	.	TRBV12-3/TRBV12-4	CASSLWGSHTDTQYF
TRBJ2-7	.	TRBV10-3	CAIRGASGGYEQYF
TRBJ1-1	.	TRBV25-1	CASSESTGKNTEAFF
TRBJ1-1	medium-sized	TRBV29-1	CSAGQMNTEAFF
TRBJ1-3	medium-sized	TRBV20-1	CSALSGNTIYF
TRBJ1-2	.	TRBV2	CASSVRTSYGYTF
TRBJ1-6	.	TRBV4-2	CASSQTGGDSPLHF
TRBJ1-1	.	TRBV13	CASRDRGETNTEAFF
TRBJ1-2	medium-sized	TRBV7-9	CASSLDRATGYTF
TRBJ2-7	.	TRBV29-1	CSVSGRPYEQYF
TRBJ2-3	medium-sized	TRBV5-6	CASSVGEADTQYF
TRBJ2-7	medium-sized	TRBV6-5	CASSTGTSGSLRHYEQYF
TRBJ1-2	.	TRBV5-1	CASRVEVTAGGYTF
TRBJ2-7	.	TRBV28	CASRLPSASYEQYF
TRBJ2-2	.	TRBV5-6	CASSLSRLAVNTGELFF
TRBJ2-1	.	TRBV11-2	CASSLDPLGRGWGYNEQFF
TRBJ2-3	.	TRBV20-1	CSANARQGSFADTQYF
TRBJ2-1	.	TRBV5-3	CARSSLAGVGNEQFF
TRBJ1-2	.	TRBV6-1	CASLSNSKVAPYGYTF
TRBJ1-5	.	TRBV5-4	CASSLQQVGVAQHF
TRBJ1-2	.	TRBV10-3	CGAGAATNYGYTF
TRBJ1-5	.	TRBV11-2	CASSLDSWDQPQHF
TRBJ2-7	medium-sized	TRBV29-1	CSAEVGPPYGEQYF
TRBJ1-2	.	TRBV20-1	CSARAHTGGAGGYTF
TRBJ1-2	.	TRBV19	CASSPGQGLAGYTF
TRBJ1-5	.	TRBV12-3/TRBV12-4	CASSIGDRNQPQHF
TRBJ2-3	.	TRBV5-1	CASSLGTVQDTQYF